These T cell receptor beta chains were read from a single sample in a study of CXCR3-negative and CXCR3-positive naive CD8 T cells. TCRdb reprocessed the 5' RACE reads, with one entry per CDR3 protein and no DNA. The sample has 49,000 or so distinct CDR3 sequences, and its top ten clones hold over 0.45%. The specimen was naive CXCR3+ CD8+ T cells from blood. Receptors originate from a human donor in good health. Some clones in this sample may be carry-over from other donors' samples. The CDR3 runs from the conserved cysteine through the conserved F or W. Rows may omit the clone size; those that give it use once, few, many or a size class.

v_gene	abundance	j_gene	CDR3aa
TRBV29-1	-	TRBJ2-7	CSVFDSSYEQYF
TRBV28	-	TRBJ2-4	CASSFLSGDIQYF
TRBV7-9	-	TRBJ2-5	CASSLVGGSRHFQETQYF
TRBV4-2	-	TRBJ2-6	CASSQDASGANVLTF
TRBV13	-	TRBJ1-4	CASSQDPLNEKLFF
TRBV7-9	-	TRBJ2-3	CASSLGGTTTDTQYF
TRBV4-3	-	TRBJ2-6	CASSYPTGEAGANVLTF
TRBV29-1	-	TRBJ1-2	CSVDGATGGDGYTF
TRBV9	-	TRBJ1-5	CASSAWGGDNQPQHF
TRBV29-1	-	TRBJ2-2	CSVRPGQANTGELFF
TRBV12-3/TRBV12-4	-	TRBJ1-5	CASRRTGDYQPQHF
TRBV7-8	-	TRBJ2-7	CASSQGLIYEQYF
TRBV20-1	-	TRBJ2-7	CSARERGVVSYEQYF
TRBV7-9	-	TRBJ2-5	CASSHDREGEIQYF
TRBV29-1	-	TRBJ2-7	CSAKRMGYEQYF
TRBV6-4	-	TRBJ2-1	CASSYGQGEPNEQFF
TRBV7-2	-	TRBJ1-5	CASSRTEYQPQHF
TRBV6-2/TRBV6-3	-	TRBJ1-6	CASSYQNGYNSPLHF
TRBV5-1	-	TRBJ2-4	CASSLGDSYMDAKSKF
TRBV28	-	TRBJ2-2	CATTPWQETGELFF
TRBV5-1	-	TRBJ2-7	CASSLAVRGDEQYF
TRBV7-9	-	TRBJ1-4	CASSFQRGPNEKLFF
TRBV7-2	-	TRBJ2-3	CASSYIPGRYTDTQYF
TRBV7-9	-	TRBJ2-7	CASGAGNHEQYF
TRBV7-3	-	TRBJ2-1	CASGLHPSSYNEQFF
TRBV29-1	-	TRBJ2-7	CSVEDQGNYEQYF
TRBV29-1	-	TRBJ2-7	CSVAPAGYYEQYF
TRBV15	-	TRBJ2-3	CATSGLADTQYF
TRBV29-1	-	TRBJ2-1	CSVGAVDYNEQFF
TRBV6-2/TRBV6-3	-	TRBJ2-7	CASSPLQGRYEQYF
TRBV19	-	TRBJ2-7	CASSIPGTRWNEQYF
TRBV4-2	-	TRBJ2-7	CASSQEFSGGSYEQYF
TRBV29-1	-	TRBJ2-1	CSVDGAGGTSYNEQFF
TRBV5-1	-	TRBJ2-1	CASSLRGRVGDEQFF
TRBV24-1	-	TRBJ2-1	CATSDPRGGGYNEQFF
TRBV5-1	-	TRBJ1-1	CASSLGALNTEAFF
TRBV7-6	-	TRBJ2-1	CASSLVSDEQFF
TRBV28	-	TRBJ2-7	CASSFGSSYEQYF
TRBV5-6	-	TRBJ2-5	CASSSTSGGGKTQYF
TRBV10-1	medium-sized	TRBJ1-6	CASRLRSSYNSPLHF
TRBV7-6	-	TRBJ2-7	CASSLSTGYEQYF
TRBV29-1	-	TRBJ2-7	CSVLQPSYEQYF
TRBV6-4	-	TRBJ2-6	CASSDSGANVLTF
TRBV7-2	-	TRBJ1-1	CASSLALAGGDEAFF
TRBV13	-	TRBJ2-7	CASSRGGDGVYEQYF
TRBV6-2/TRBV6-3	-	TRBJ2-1	CASSLRTIHEQFF
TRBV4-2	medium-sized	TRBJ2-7	CASSDSSYEQYF
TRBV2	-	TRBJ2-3	CASIRDGASTDTQYF
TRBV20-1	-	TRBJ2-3	CSARDGLAGTHTQYF
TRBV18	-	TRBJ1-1	CASSPPPSGNTEAFF
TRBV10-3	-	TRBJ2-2	CAISEQVGADGRELFF
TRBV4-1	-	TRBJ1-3	CASSNTGLAGNTIYF